Following are 27 T cell receptor beta chains from one sample sequenced in a study of blood T cell repertoires in COVID-19. The repertoire was sequenced with immunoSEQ multiplex PCR; TCRdb's copy has only in-frame clones and lacks some. The data contain some 30,000 clones, about 82% of them singletons. The sequencing sample was made of peripheral blood. These receptors all stem from a man aged 55 to 69 with active COVID-19.

This clone was counted a few times. V and J are TRBV27 and TRBJ1-2; 9 nucleotides match TRBD1. The CDR3 extends over 17 amino acids. Germline V CDR1 and CDR2: MNHEY, SMNVEV (reference sequence). Unmatched junction bases numbered 16, after V lost 7 bases and J lost 4 bases. CDR3 protein: CASTPIPGTGRTYGYTF. The CDR3, as DNA: TGTGCCAGCACTCCCATTCCCGGGACAGGGCGTACCTATGGCTACACCTTC.

The chain joins TRBV28 to TRBJ1-4; TRBD1 agrees at 9 bases. J lost 4 bases, V lost 0 bases, and 6 bases had no gene match. The CDR3 extends over 17 amino acids. Germline V gene lookup returns CDR1 MDHEN and CDR2 SYDVKM. CDR3 coding DNA: TGTGCCAGCAGTTTATGGAGGACAGGGGCCAATAATGAAAAACTGTTTTTT. This encodes CASSLWRTGANNEKLFF.

The chain links TRBV5-1 to TRBJ2-2; 9 nucleotides line up with TRBD1. Losses at the gene ends were 3 bases for V and 8 bases for J; bases not matched to a gene: 5. The CDR3 has 14 amino acids. CDR1 and CDR2 from the germline V gene are SGHRS and YFSETQ. CDR3 nucleotides: TGCGCCAGCAGCTCGCAGACAGGGGGAGGGGAGCTGTTTTTT. Its translation is CASSSQTGGGELFF.

V gene TRBV7-3 combines with J gene TRBJ2-1, with 13 bases that match TRBD2. V lost 5 bases to trimming and J lost 9 bases; unmatched junction nucleotides: 13. Germline V lookup: CDR1 SGHTA, CDR2 FQGTGA. This CDR3 spans 17 amino acids. The CDR3 nucleotides are TGTGCCAGCAGCACACCGGGACTAGCGGGGAGGGACGGTGAGCAGTTCTTC. This codes for CASSTPGLAGRDGEQFF. Full variable domain (missing parts from reference TRBV7-3 and TRBJ2-1): GAGVSQTPSNKVTEKGKYVELRCDPISGHTALYWYRQSLGQGPEFLIYFQGTGAADDSGLPNDRFFAVRPEGSVSTLKIQRTERGDSAVYLCASSTPGLAGRDGEQFFGPGTRLTVL.

This clone was detected once. One junction end does not reproduce the germline sequence, and a read error may be involved. The CDR3 nucleotides are TGTGCCAGCAGCCTAACGCAGGGGGCGGTCACTGAAGCTTTCTTT. This translates into CASSLTQGAVTEAFF. The J gene is TRBJ1-1, the V gene TRBV7-3; the match to TRBD1 covers 8 bases. This CDR3 has 15 amino acids. Germline V CDR1 and CDR2: SGHTA, FQGTGA.

V and J are TRBV5-4 and TRBJ2-1; TRBD2 matches at 11 bases. Unmatched junction bases numbered 8, after V lost 5 bases and J lost 7 bases. Germline lookup yields CDR1 SGHNT and CDR2 YYREEE (reference sequence). The CDR3 length is 15 residues. The CDR3: CASRNPGTSGNEQFF. The DNA for the CDR3 is TGTGCCAGCAGAAATCCCGGGACTAGCGGTAATGAGCAGTTCTTC.

The chain is built from TRBV19 and TRBJ1-1; 7 nucleotides line up with TRBD1. CDR1 and CDR2 from the germline V gene are LNHDA and SQIVND (reference sequence). The CDR3 sequence is 15 residues long. Germline trimming cut 5 bases from V and 4 bases from J; bases unmatched to any gene: 10. DNA of the CDR3: TGTGCCAGTAGTCAAATCCAGACAGGGTTCACTGAAGCTTTCTTT. Translation: CASSQIQTGFTEAFF.

The count of this clone is one. V gene TRBV11-2 combines with J gene TRBJ2-1; 7 nucleotides agree with TRBD1. The CDR3 has 14 amino acids. Looked up from germline, CDR1 is SGHAT and CDR2 is FQNNGV. V lost 3 bases, J lost 5 bases, and 4 bases stayed unmatched. In DNA form, the CDR3 reads TGTGCCAGCAGCTTCCTGGGACAGCACAATGAGCAGTTCTTC. This translates into CASSFLGQHNEQFF.

The chain joins TRBV7-7 to TRBJ2-1; D is possibly TRBD2 (5 bases). Germline V lookup: CDR1 SSHAT, CDR2 FNYEAQ (reference sequence). The CDR3 sequence is 13 residues long. Deletions cut 1 base from V and 5 bases from J, with 6 bases between. The CDR3 spells CASSLGLNNEQFF. CDR3 DNA: TGTGCCAGCAGCTTAGGACTAAACAATGAGCAGTTCTTC.

The gene calls are TRBV10-1 and TRBJ1-5; perhaps TRBD1 as D (5 bases). CDR3 length equals 16 residues. Per the germline V gene, CDR1 is WNHNN and CDR2 is SYGVQD (reference sequence). V dropped 4 bases and J dropped 11 bases, with 24 bases sitting between them. As DNA, the CDR3 is TGCGCCAGCAGTGGAAGGCGGGGCCACCGGCGCGGGGCCCAGCATTTT. Translating gives CASSGRRGHRRGAQHF.

The chain has TRBV5-1 and TRBJ1-3, with TRBD1 identical over 12 bases. With V trimmed by 0 bases and J by 4 bases, 11 bases remained unmatched. This CDR3 has 19 amino acids. Germline V lookup: CDR1 SGHRS, CDR2 YFSETQ. DNA of the CDR3: TGCGCCAGCAGCTTGGATGCCGGGACAGGGGGCGCATCCGGAAACACCATATATTTT. Amino acids: CASSLDAGTGGASGNTIYF.

The V gene is TRBV2, the J gene TRBJ2-1; TRBD2 matches 9 bases. Germline V CDR1 and CDR2: SNHLY, FYNNEI. Trimming at V came to 2 bases and at J to 10 bases, leaving 6 bases not matched to a gene. The length of the CDR3 is 14 residues. Written as DNA, the CDR3 is TGTGCCAGCAGTGAAAGATTGGCGGGAGGGGAGCAGTTCTTC. It encodes CASSERLAGGEQFF.

The V and J genes are TRBV10-1 and TRBJ2-1; perhaps TRBD2 as D (6 bases). In germline, CDR1 is WNHNN, CDR2 SYGVQD (reference sequence). CDR3 length: 13 residues. The V end lost 7 bases, the J end lost 9 bases, and 16 bases lay between the germline ends. CDR3 sequence: CASMDGLASEQFF. CDR3 sequence (DNA): TGCGCCAGCATGGATGGGCTAGCGAGTGAGCAGTTCTTC.

The rearrangement uses TRBV7-8 and TRBJ1-5; D remains unclear. Germline CDR1 is SGHVS and CDR2 is FQNEAQ. The CDR3 is made up of 15 amino acids. V lost 7 bases and J 4 bases, leaving 17 bases between the germline ends. CDR3 region: CASTLGGFGNQPQHF. CDR3 DNA sequence: TGTGCCAGCACCCTTGGAGGGTTCGGGAATCAGCCCCAGCATTTT.

V is TRBV19 and J is TRBJ2-1; maybe TRBD2 (5 bases). The CDR3 runs to 12 residues. V was shortened by 6 bases and J by 6 bases, with 9 bases between the two germline ends. Germline assignment: CDR1 LNHDA and CDR2 SQIVND (reference sequence). This CDR3 is CASSTSGNEQFF. The CDR3 DNA sequence: TGTGCCAGTAGCACTAGTGGCAATGAGCAGTTCTTC.

This clone has more than one count but fewer than ten. The V and J genes are TRBV24-1 and TRBJ2-5; 9 positions agree with TRBD1. Germline V gene data show CDR1 as KGHDR and CDR2 as SFDVKD. The V gene end was trimmed by 4 bases and the J gene end by 5 bases; junction bases not matched to a gene: 7. The CDR3 is made up of 15 amino acids. CDR3 loop: CATSEGGTGKETQYF. The CDR3 region has the DNA TGTGCCACCAGTGAGGGGGGGACAGGGAAGGAGACCCAGTACTTC.

The chain links TRBV19 to TRBJ1-2; 12 positions match TRBD1. Trimming cost V 6 bases and J 2 bases; bases outside gene matches: 7. CDR1 is LNHDA and CDR2 is SQIVND in the germline V gene (reference sequence). This CDR3 has 16 amino acids. The CDR3 coding sequence is TGTGCCAGTAGGGGACAGGGGGCGCGTGCCAACTATGGCTACACCTTC. Translating gives CASRGQGARANYGYTF.

J is TRBJ2-1 and V is TRBV6-4; 12 nucleotides align to TRBD2. V trimming: 5 bases; J trimming: 5 bases; junction bases outside the gene matches: 4. There are 15 residues in the CDR3. Germline V lookup: CDR1 MRHNA, CDR2 SNTAGT. CDR3 loop: CASSRLAGDNNEQFF. CDR3 DNA sequence: TGTGCCAGCAGTCGACTAGCGGGAGATAACAATGAGCAGTTCTTC.

The chain uses TRBV28 and TRBJ1-5, with 9 positions matching TRBD1. V gave up 5 bases and J gave up 2 bases; unmatched junction bases: 7. This CDR3 comprises 16 residues. Germline V gene data show CDR1 as MDHEN and CDR2 as SYDVKM. The CDR3 reads CASSGRTGAGNQPQHF. In DNA form, the CDR3 reads TGTGCCAGCAGTGGGAGGACAGGGGCGGGCAATCAGCCCCAGCATTTT.

There are a few counts of this clone. J is TRBJ2-4 and V is TRBV6-2 or TRBV6-3, with 10 bases that match TRBD2. The CDR3 extends over 16 amino acids. V shed 2 bases, J shed 1 base, and the junction held 2 bases outside the gene matches. Germline CDR1 is MNHEY and CDR2 is SVGEGT. The DNA for the CDR3 is TGTGCCAGCAGTTACCCGGGACTAGCGGCCAAAAACATTCAGTACTTC. Translation: CASSYPGLAAKNIQYF.

This clone was seen only a few times. The chain uses TRBV6-6 and TRBJ1-6; the D gene is possibly TRBD1 (5 bases). Trimming took 7 bases from V and 6 from J, leaving 10 bases between them. Germline V gene lookup returns CDR1 MNHNY and CDR2 SVGAGI (reference sequence). This CDR3 region has 13 residues. The CDR3 coding sequence is TGTGCCAGCACCAGGGCGACTAATTCACCCCTCCACTTT. Translated: CASTRATNSPLHF.

This clone was found once. V and J are TRBV5-6 and TRBJ2-1, with 11 positions matching TRBD2. The ends lost 7 bases at V and 7 bases at J; junction bases unmatched: 10. Germline assignment: CDR1 SGHDT and CDR2 YYEEEE. The CDR3 is 15 amino acids. The CDR3, as DNA: TGTGCCAGCCGGCTAGCGGGAGGTACTACTAATGAGCAGTTCTTC. As protein: CASRLAGGTTNEQFF.

J is TRBJ2-1 and V is TRBV5-1; TRBD2 agrees at 8 bases. V trimming: 3 bases; J trimming: 9 bases; junction bases outside the gene matches: 14. CDR3 length: 16 residues. Germline values: CDR1 SGHRS, CDR2 YFSETQ. The CDR3 nucleotides read TGCGCCAGCAGCTCGCCTTCCGGGACTAGAAAGGGTGAGCAGTTCTTC. Protein product: CASSSPSGTRKGEQFF. The variable domain in full, completed from reference TRBV5-1 and TRBJ2-1, reads KAGVTQTPRYLIKTRGQQVTLSCSPISGHRSVSWYQQTPGQGLQFLFEYFSETQRNKGNFPGRFSGRQFSNSRSEMNVSTLELGDSALYLCASSSPSGTRKGEQFFGPGTRLTVL.

The genes are TRBV3-1 (or the pseudogene TRBV3-2) and TRBJ1-6; no firm D call. V lost 4 bases to trimming and J lost 8 bases, with 9 bases between them. The germline gives CDR1 LGHDT, CDR2 YNNKEL (reference sequence). CDR3 length equals 13 residues. CDR3 nucleotide sequence: TGTGCCAGCAGCCCTGCAGTTTATTCACCCCTCCACTTT. Encoded protein: CASSPAVYSPLHF.

The chain uses TRBV6-5 and TRBJ1-2; a weak D match, TRBD1 (6 bases). The CDR3 runs to 13 residues. CDR1 and CDR2 (germline): MNHEY, SVGAGI. V was clipped by 6 bases and J by 2 bases, with 10 bases between them. Written as DNA, the CDR3 is TGTGCCAGCAGCGGCGGACAGAACTATGGCTACACCTTC. This sequence encodes CASSGGQNYGYTF.

This chain joins TRBV7-8 and TRBJ2-7; 9 bases are shared with TRBD2. J lost 2 bases, V lost 9 bases, and 5 bases had no gene match. Germline lookup yields CDR1 SGHVS and CDR2 FQNEAQ. This CDR3 has 13 residues. The DNA of the CDR3 is TGTGCCAGTCGCCTAGCGGGAACCTACGAGCAGTACTTC. It yields the protein CASRLAGTYEQYF.

V is TRBV7-9 and J is TRBJ2-5; TRBD1 is a possible D gene (5 bases). Trimming left V 3 bases short and J 4 bases short, with 9 bases between. This CDR3 is built from 13 residues. CDR1 is SEHNR, CDR2 FQNEAQ, per germline (reference sequence). The CDR3 DNA is TGTGCCAGCAGCTTTTTCACAGGAGAGACCCAGTACTTC. It yields the protein CASSFFTGETQYF.